Presented here are 25 T cell receptor beta chains from one specimen sequenced in a study of read filtering for tumor transcriptome and immune sequencing. This library used 300 to 450 ng RNA and molecular barcoded adaptors spanning alpha/delta and beta/gamma chains. TCRdb reanalysed the reads using MiXCR and keeps one entry per CDR3 protein. The sample yields approximately 90,000 distinct CDR3 sequences, roughly 21% seen once. The specimen was a population of CD138-negative cells sorted from bone marrow. All receptors come from a donor at least 40 years old with multiple myeloma.

This clonotype was found a few times. The chain joins TRBV9 to TRBJ1-5; 9 nucleotides match TRBD1. CDR1 is SGDLS, CDR2 YYNGEE, per germline. CDR3 length: 15 amino acids. V lost 2 bases to trimming and J lost 4 bases; unmatched junction nucleotides: 4. CDR3 sequence (DNA): TGTGCCAGCAGCGTTTCCGGGACAGGGAATCAGCCCCAGCATTTT. This gives the protein CASSVSGTGNQPQHF. The whole variable domain, remainder taken from reference TRBV9 and TRBJ1-5, is DSGVTQTPKHLITATGQRVTLRCSPRSGDLSVYWYQQSLDQGLQFLIQYYNGEERAKGNILERFSAQQFPDLHSELNLSSLELGDSALYFCASSVSGTGNQPQHFGDGTRLSIL.

This clonotype was recorded many times. The rearrangement links TRBV29-1 to TRBJ2-5; the D call may be TRBD1 or TRBD2 (6 bases each). Germline V gene sequence: CDR1 SQVTM, CDR2 ANQGSEA. The V and J ends lost 5 bases and 5 bases respectively, with 15 bases between them. The CDR3 is made up of 13 amino acids. This CDR3 reads CSVFRGGYETQYF. The CDR3 DNA reads TGCAGCGTTTTCAGGGGAGGATACGAGACCCAGTACTTC.

This clonotype occurred many times. This chain links TRBV25-1 with TRBJ1-1; D may be TRBD1 (5 bases). The CDR3 extends over 12 amino acids. Germline values: CDR1 MGHDK, CDR2 SYGVNS. The V gene lost 3 bases and the J gene lost 7 bases, with 9 bases spanning the gap. The CDR3 loop is CASSDYRGEAFF. DNA for the CDR3: TGTGCCAGCAGTGACTATAGGGGTGAAGCTTTCTTT.

This clonotype was detected many times. The CDR3 here is CASSAGTDQETQYF. Here the CDR3 DNA reads TGTGCCAGCAGCGCGGGGACAGACCAAGAGACCCAGTACTTC. The rearrangement joins TRBV7-8 to TRBJ2-5, with D maybe TRBD1 (7 bases). Trimming cost V 5 bases and J 0 bases, with 10 bases left between them. Germline V gene sequence: CDR1 SGHVS, CDR2 FQNEAQ. The CDR3 has 14 amino acids.

This clonotype was counted ten times or more. V and J are TRBV7-3 and TRBJ2-3; 11 bases match TRBD2. The CDR3 totals 14 residues. The junction had 12 bases not matched to a gene; V was cut back by 5 bases and J by 14 bases. Germline V gene data show CDR1 as SGHTA and CDR2 as FQGTGA. The CDR3 sequence: CASSPGTSGHPLYF. In DNA, the CDR3 is TGTGCCAGCAGCCCAGGGACTAGCGGTCACCCACTGTATTTT.

There are many counts of this clonotype. V usage is TRBV6-1 and J usage is TRBJ1-1; 10 nucleotides match TRBD1. The V segment lost 8 bases and the J segment 4 bases; nucleotides outside the gene matches: 7. The germline CDR1 and CDR2 sequences are MNHNS and SASEGT. The CDR3 sequence is 14 residues long. CDR3 residues: CASGSGTGVTEAFF. CDR3 bases: TGTGCCAGCGGATCCGGGACAGGGGTCACTGAAGCTTTCTTT.

This clonotype was seen ten or more times. This chain links TRBV7-9 with TRBJ2-1; D is uncertain. This CDR3 spans 13 amino acids. CDR1 and CDR2 (germline): SEHNR, FQNEAQ (reference sequence). V shed 5 bases and J shed 7 bases, with 12 bases lying between them. CDR3 in DNA: TGTGCCAGCAGCCCAACGTTAGAGAATGAGCAGTTCTTC. Its translation: CASSPTLENEQFF.

This clonotype was seen ten or more times. The chain carries TRBV29-1 and TRBJ2-2; D uncertain. Germline CDR1 SQVTM, CDR2 ANQGSEA. The CDR3 runs 12 residues. Trimming shortened V by 7 bases and J by 7 bases, and 13 bases separated the two germline ends. The CDR3 nucleotides are TGCAGCGCCACCTTCTCCGTCGGGGAGCTGTTTTTT. Its protein is CSATFSVGELFF.

There are many counts of this clonotype. The J gene is TRBJ1-1, the V gene TRBV6-1; D is possibly TRBD1 (6 bases). Germline CDR1 reads MNHNS; CDR2 reads SASEGT. The CDR3 length is 13 residues. Trimming removed 11 bases at V and 1 base at J, with 14 bases between. The CDR3 reads CAEKGHANTEAFF. CDR3 bases: TGTGCCGAGAAGGGACACGCGAACACTGAAGCTTTCTTT.

In this sample, this clonotype turned up many times. The chain couples TRBV28 to TRBJ1-6; tentatively, D is TRBD1 (6 bases). The CDR3 runs to 14 residues. V was trimmed by 5 bases and J by 7 bases, leaving 12 bases between them. The germline V gene has CDR1 MDHEN and CDR2 SYDVKM. The CDR3 DNA follows: TGTGCCAGCAGTCCAGGGGCGGCGAATTCACCCCTCCACTTT. Amino acids: CASSPGAANSPLHF.

In the case of this clonotype: This clone may be a read error of a much larger clone one base away. The CDR3 protein is CGARRLAGGQETQYF. CDR3 DNA sequence: TGCGGTGCTAGACGGCTAGCGGGGGGCCAAGAGACCCAGTACTTC. The V and J genes are TRBV20-1 and TRBJ2-5; TRBD2 matches 11 bases. CDR3 length equals 15 residues. Germline assignment: CDR1 DFQATT and CDR2 SNEGSKA (reference sequence).

The rearrangement uses TRBV7-9 and TRBJ2-7; D is perhaps TRBD1 or TRBD2 (5 bases each). The CDR3 has 14 amino acids. V dropped 2 bases and J dropped 5 bases, with 13 bases sitting between them. The V gene's germline CDR1 is SEHNR and CDR2 FQNEAQ (reference sequence). The CDR3 coding sequence is TGTGCCAGCAGCTTATCTGGGGGTACCGACGAGCAGTACTTC. Residues: CASSLSGGTDEQYF.

Comments on this clonotype: At one of its ends the junction is not consistent with the germline gene, which may arise from a read error. V usage is TRBV7-9 and J usage is TRBJ1-1; a possible D gene is TRBD1 (5 bases). Germline V gene sequence: CDR1 SEHNR, CDR2 FQNEAQ (reference sequence). The CDR3 contains 13 residues. CDR3 DNA: TGTGCCGGCAGCTTGGACCAGGGAGCTGAAGCTTTCTTT. Its translation: CAGSLDQGAEAFF. The whole variable domain, filled in from reference TRBV7-9 and TRBJ1-1, reads DTGVSQNPRHKITKRGQNVTFRCDPISEHNRLYWYRQTLGQGPEFLTYFQNEAQLEKSRLLSDRFSAERPKGSFSTLEIQRTEQGDSAMYLCAGSLDQGAEAFFGQGTRLTVV.

This clonotype was counted only a few times. The chain combines TRBV29-1 with TRBJ2-2; no reliable D call. CDR1 SQVTM and CDR2 ANQGSEA come from the germline V gene. The CDR3 is 13 amino acids. Trimming took 3 bases from V and 3 from J, leaving 8 bases between them. CDR3 bases: TGCAGCGTTGACCCCAGTTACACCGGGGAGCTGTTTTTT. Its protein is CSVDPSYTGELFF.

This clonotype rates as medium-sized. This chain uses TRBV2 with TRBJ2-1, with D possibly called TRBD1 or TRBD2 (5 bases each). There are 12 residues in the CDR3. Trimming cost V 7 bases and J 14 bases, with 18 bases left between them. Germline CDR1 SNHLY, CDR2 FYNNEI. CDR3 sequence: CASISTGTTEFF. CDR3 DNA sequence: TGTGCCAGCATTTCGACTGGGACCACTGAGTTCTTC.

This clonotype occurred many times. V gene TRBV6-5 combines with J gene TRBJ1-1; no clear D. This CDR3 contains 14 residues. V shed 1 base and J shed 4 bases, with 10 bases lying between them. From germline, CDR1 is MNHEY and CDR2 SVGAGI. CDR3 DNA: TGTGCCAGCAGTTACTATTCGGGCGTCACTGAAGCTTTCTTT. Its protein is CASSYYSGVTEAFF.

On this clonotype: A much larger clone is a single base away; this may be a read error. The chain uses TRBV20-1 and TRBJ1-6; no firm D call. Germline CDR1 and CDR2: DFQATT and SNEGSKA (reference sequence). The CDR3 contains 12 residues. The V and J ends lost 7 bases and 9 bases respectively, with 13 bases between them. The chain's CDR3 is CSVGGTPSPLHF. CDR3 DNA: TGCAGTGTAGGAGGAACGCCTTCACCCCTCCACTTT.

The chain recombines TRBV7-2 with TRBJ1-5, with 7 bases fitting TRBD1. Germline CDR1 and CDR2: SGHTA and FQGNSA. After removal of 3 bases from V and 0 bases from J, the junction contained 11 bases not matched to a gene. The CDR3 loop spans 18 amino acids. CDR3 sequence: CASSLVGQDLYSNQPQHF. In DNA, the CDR3 is TGTGCCAGCAGCTTGGTTGGACAGGACCTATATAGCAATCAGCCCCAGCATTTT. Looking up the rest from reference TRBV7-2 and TRBJ1-5 gives the full variable domain: GAGVSQSPSNKVTEKGKDVELRCDPISGHTALYWYRQSLGQGLEFLIYFQGNSAPDKSGLPSDRFSAERTGGSVSTLTIQRTQQEDSAVYLCASSLVGQDLYSNQPQHFGDGTRLSIL.

The chain is built from TRBV19 and TRBJ1-1; D not resolved. Trimming shortened V by 3 bases and J by 1 base, and 6 bases separated the two germline ends. This CDR3 contains 13 residues. Per germline, CDR1 LNHDA and CDR2 SQIVND (reference sequence). The CDR3 nucleotides read TGTGCCAGTAGTATTGAAAGGAACACTGAAGCTTTCTTT. This sequence encodes CASSIERNTEAFF.

This clonotype was observed many times. The V call is TRBV12-3 or TRBV12-4, the J call TRBJ2-4; D might be TRBD1 (6 bases). Trimming took 3 bases from V and 1 from J, leaving 10 bases between them. CDR3 length: 15 amino acids. CDR3 coding DNA: TGTGCCAGCAGTTTGCCAGGGGAGGCCAAAAACATTCAGTACTTC. This codes for CASSLPGEAKNIQYF.

Comments on this clonotype: This may come from a read error, since a much larger clone is one base off. V and J are TRBV28 and TRBJ2-5; 8 nucleotides agree with TRBD1. The V and J ends lost 8 bases and 5 bases, in that order; junction bases with no gene match: 16. Germline V lookup: CDR1 MDHEN, CDR2 SYDVKM. The CDR3 runs to 16 residues. The DNA for the CDR3 is TGTGCCAGCGGTCCAAGGACAGGGAAAGGGAGGGAGACCCAGTACTTC. Its translation: CASGPRTGKGRETQYF.

At least ten counts were recorded for this clonotype. The genes are TRBV6-6 and TRBJ1-1; D remains unclear. Germline V lookup: CDR1 MNHNY, CDR2 SVGAGI (reference sequence). Between the trimmed V and J ends, which lost 4 bases and 1 base, there was a span of 10 bases. CDR3 length: 14 amino acids. CDR3 sequence: CASSLMAGNTEAFF. CDR3 sequence (DNA): TGTGCCAGCAGTTTGATGGCAGGGAACACTGAAGCTTTCTTT.

In this sample, this clonotype turned up a few times. The chain recombines TRBV20-1 with TRBJ1-5; D is unclear. Trimming shortened V by 2 bases and J by 4 bases, and 9 bases separated the two germline ends. The V gene's germline CDR1 is DFQATT and CDR2 SNEGSKA (reference sequence). The CDR3 runs to 13 residues. This chain's CDR3 is CSARKGFNQPQHF. CDR3 DNA sequence: TGCAGTGCTAGAAAAGGGTTTAATCAGCCCCAGCATTTT.

This clonotype was recorded only once. This may arise from a read error, as a much more abundant clone is one base away. The chain uses TRBV29-1 and TRBJ2-7, with 9 positions matching TRBD1. The length of the CDR3 is 15 residues. Germline trimming cut 4 bases from V and 5 bases from J; bases unmatched to any gene: 12. Germline lookup yields CDR1 SQVTM and CDR2 ANQGSEA. The CDR3 nucleotides are TGCAGCGTTGGGTTCGGGACAGGGAGGTTCCACGAGCAGTACTTC. Translation: CSVGFGTGRFHEQYF.

In this sample, this clonotype turned up a few times. This rearrangement joins TRBV24-1 to TRBJ1-5; 7 bases are shared with TRBD1. CDR1 and CDR2 (germline): KGHDR, SFDVKD. The CDR3 is 13 residues long. V trimming: 12 bases; J trimming: 2 bases; junction bases outside the gene matches: 6. The CDR3 DNA follows: TGTGCCGGTGGGACAGCGGGCAATCAGCCCCAGCATTTT. The encoded protein is CAGGTAGNQPQHF.